A single T cell receptor beta chain is shown here with its context. Antigen specificity is unknown. This table comes from immunoSEQ multiplex PCR, and its TCRdb copy is limited to in-frame clones, with some not included. The repertoire holds approximately 130,000 clones, with 85% to 95% as singletons. This specimen comes from a study of graft-versus-host responses after intestinal transplantation. V dropped 6 bases and J dropped 4 bases, with 15 bases sitting between them. Per germline, CDR1 MNHEY and CDR2 SMNVEV (reference sequence). The CDR3 loop spans 14 amino acids. Points from the study as a whole: Some GvH clones appeared in ileal mucosa or blood before recipient bone marrow.

The clonotype originates from a human donor who received an intestinal transplant. This material consisted of unstimulated CD4+ T cells sorted from spleen or lymph node cells, taken before intestinal transplant. The genes are TRBV27 and TRBJ1-2; D is possibly TRBD1 (5 bases). In DNA form, the CDR3 reads TGTGCCAGCAGCCCCCCGGGGGGTTTCTATGGCTACACCTTC. Its protein is CASSPPGGFYGYTF.